The present T cell receptor (beta chain) was sequenced within a study of blood T cell repertoires in COVID-19 (dated by TCRdb to 2020 to 2021). With respect to the entire study: Samples from collaborators originated in the United States, Italy and Spain and spanned both the acute and convalescent phases of COVID-19. The repertoires were released in a freely available public database intended as a resource for research on the immune response to SARS-CoV-2. Samples came from the ongoing ImmuneRACE study (first 160 participants) plus 1,254 subjects from 6 global collaborators. Sample metadata almost always included a de-identified subject ID, COVID-19 status, age in years and sex. Where HLA class I and class II types were available, the types were taken from metadata supplied by the sample provider, not from assay-based typing. The prospective study material was composed of cDNA or gDNA derived from T cells, B-cell-depleted T cells, or PBMCs. Subjects who had been exposed to COVID-19, were actively infected with it, or had recovered from it provided the deeply sampled blood TCRbeta repertoires that made up the dataset. The full study reports these points: The amount of clinical and demographic metadata varied by source and participant and was provided uncurated.

As for this clone: It has no known antigen specificity. Within one base of it there is no much larger clone, and no base qualities were kept.

TCRbeta CDR3 regions were amplified from genomic DNA by means of the immunoSEQ Assay, a bias-controlled multiplex PCR. The source study handled its data this way. Within the assay, amplification of reference gene primers was used to estimate how many nucleated cells each sample contained. Sequence reads were collapsed and filtered to measure the absolute abundance of every unique TCRbeta CDR3 rearrangement. For each sample, productive Simpson clonality was calculated as the square root of Simpson's diversity index across productive rearrangements. Imported from immuneACCESS, the table was reduced by TCRdb to in-frame sequences with V and J called. These copies leave out some clones; in studies compared against another copy, an unresolved V gene accounts for under half, and the cause of the remainder is not known. The V and J calls and clone size were taken over from that table, and D and trimming were inferred from the DNA. In all, the sample holds about 150,000 clones, and approximately 86% of those were seen once. The ten biggest clones cover approximately 4.3% of the sample.

V lost 11 bases and J lost 8 bases; the stretch between them is 15 bases long. CDR1 SEHNR and CDR2 FQNEAQ were looked up in the germline V gene (reference sequence). The CDR3 has 11 amino acids, counting the end cysteine and phenylalanine. The entry retains the CDR3 DNA only, 33 bases that are in frame from base 1. Participants in the prospective study were aged roughly 18 to 100 years, lived in 24 United States geographic areas, and enrolled through a virtual design. In the prospective study, participants were assigned to cohorts based on the clinical history participants reported in a screening survey and a study questionnaire. Exposed participants had been in contact with someone with a PCR-confirmed or clinician-diagnosed COVID-19 case within 2 weeks of study entry. In the prospective study, mobile phlebotomists collected whole blood, serum and a nasopharyngeal or oropharyngeal swab from each participant. Over an approximately 2-month period, participants in the prospective study had the option of providing additional blood draws and questionnaires. Blood samples from the prospective study were shipped frozen or at room temperature prior to DNA extraction.

Sequencing used PBMCs or T cells enriched from blood (not recorded which). The TCR sequence derives from a woman between 40 and 55 years old who had been exposed to COVID-19. Recombination connected TRBV7-9 to TRBJ1-2; the best D guess is TRBD1, with 6 bases matching. Read as DNA, the sequence is TGTGCCGTCCAACAGGGCGGAGGCTACACCTTC. This yields the protein CAVQQGGGYTF.